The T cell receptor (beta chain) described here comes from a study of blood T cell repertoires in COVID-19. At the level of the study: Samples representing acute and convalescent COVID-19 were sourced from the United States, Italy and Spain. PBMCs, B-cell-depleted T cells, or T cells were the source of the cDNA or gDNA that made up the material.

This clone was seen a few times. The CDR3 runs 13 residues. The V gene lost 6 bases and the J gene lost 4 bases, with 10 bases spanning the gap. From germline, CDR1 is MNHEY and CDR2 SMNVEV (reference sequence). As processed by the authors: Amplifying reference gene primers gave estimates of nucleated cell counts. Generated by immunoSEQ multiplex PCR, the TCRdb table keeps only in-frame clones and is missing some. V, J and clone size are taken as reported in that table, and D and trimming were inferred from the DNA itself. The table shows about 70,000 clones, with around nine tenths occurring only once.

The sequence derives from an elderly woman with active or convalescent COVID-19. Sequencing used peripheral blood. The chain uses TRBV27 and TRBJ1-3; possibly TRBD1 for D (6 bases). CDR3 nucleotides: TGTGCCAGCAGCCTCGACAGGGGAAACACCATATATTTT. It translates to CASSLDRGNTIYF.